This TCR beta chain was identified during a study of response to subunit inactivated influenza vaccine (dated by TCRdb to the late 2010s). The study in broad terms: The study used deep quantitative T cell receptor repertoire profiling to track responses to a trivalent subunit inactivated influenza vaccine. Points the paper makes about the study in general: The authors proposed that each seasonal influenza vaccination may bring in only a limited number of new T cells.

The CDR3 holds 14 amino acids from the cysteine to the phenylalanine. Only the CDR3 DNA is retained, 42 bases long and in frame from the first base. The germline ends are 16 bases apart after V is trimmed by 6 bases and J by 5 bases. This clonotype was found a few times. Its binding antigen is unknown. Base-call qualities are not available, and no considerably larger clone is one nucleotide away. Receptors were amplified or captured by RT-PCR. Sequencing used an Illumina HiSeq 2500. TCRdb's own reprocessing of the public reads used fastp at Q25 and MiXCR and kept productive beta chains. Rows merge per CDR3 protein into single entries with the most common DNA and genes. The sample table contains around 520,000 distinct CDR3 sequences; only one count was recorded for about 25% of them. In total, the top ten clones hold less than 2.5% of the sample.

The clonotype was recovered from a man aged 45 to 65 who received an inactivated influenza vaccine. Donor details come from another sample of the same person, matched by shared clones. The chain is made from TRBV12-3 or TRBV12-4 and TRBJ1-2, with a tentative D gene TRBD1 over 6 matching bases. Sequencing was performed on CD4+ T cells sorted from PBMCs, taken less than 6 days after vaccination. The DNA reads as follows: TGTGCCAGCAGCACTGTGGGGGCTGGATATGGCTACACCTTC. This is translated as CASSTVGAGYGYTF.